This T cell receptor beta chain appears in the sequencing data of a study of shared clonotypes between healthy human individuals. Study at large: The study drew on a couple of women and a few men aged 18 to 49 as donors.

With 10 bases removed from V and 0 bases from J, the gap between germline ends came to 16 bases. Germline V lookup: CDR1 ENHRY, CDR2 SYGVKD. The CDR3 is 15 amino acids. Data came from immunoSEQ multiplex PCR; TCRdb stores just in-frame clones and leaves some out. This sample has some 1 million clones; approximately 72% occur once, and the top ten carry 1.4% to 1.5%. Concerning this clone itself: Its antigen is undetermined.

General study findings and limits: The expectation was that sequencing depth would affect clonotype sharing among donors.

The chain joins TRBV10-3 to TRBJ1-5; maybe TRBD1 (6 bases). This receptor was identified in a man between 18 and 29 years old in good health. The sample consisted of memory CD4+ T cells sorted from blood. Subset described: CD45RA-negative fraction. The CDR3 spells CATRDRTDSNQPQHF. In nucleotides, the CDR3 is TGTGCCACCCGGGACCGGACAGATAGCAATCAGCCCCAGCATTTT.